One sample yielded the 20 T cell receptor beta chains listed below, sequenced in a study of cytomegalovirus exposure and HLA in healthy donors. The PCR made use of 60 Vbeta and 13 Jbeta primers. TCRdb keeps only in-frame clones here, not all; method: immunoSEQ multiplex PCR. The sample yields about 190,000 clones, more than 65% seen once. What was sequenced was PBMCs. Every receptor here comes from a woman in her twenties or thirties in good health and CMV-seropositive.

The V call is TRBV10-2, the J call TRBJ1-1; a weak D match, TRBD1 (5 bases). The V end lost 2 bases, the J end lost 4 bases, and 17 bases lay between the germline ends. CDR1 is WSHSY and CDR2 is SAAADI in the germline V gene. The CDR3 runs 16 residues. This CDR3 reads CASSEIARGSGTEAFF. CDR3 nucleotide sequence: TGCGCCAGCAGTGAGATCGCAAGGGGCAGTGGCACTGAAGCTTTCTTT.

The chain links TRBV7-9 to TRBJ2-7; 7 positions match TRBD2. Germline V CDR1 and CDR2: SEHNR, FQNEAQ (reference sequence). Trimming removed 4 bases from V and 7 bases from J; junction bases left unmatched: 4. The CDR3 length is 12 residues. The DNA for the CDR3 is TGTGCCAGCAGCTCGGGGGGTTGGGAGCAGTACTTC. Encoded protein: CASSSGGWEQYF.

This sequence joins TRBV27 and TRBJ2-7; 10 bases are shared with TRBD1. This CDR3 is built from 15 residues. The germline V gene encodes CDR1 MNHEY and CDR2 SMNVEV (reference sequence). The ends lost 5 bases at V and 2 bases at J; junction bases unmatched: 6. CDR3 in amino acids: CASSQAGTGAYEQYF. CDR3 nucleotide sequence: TGTGCCAGCAGTCAGGCCGGGACAGGGGCCTACGAGCAGTACTTC.

For this clone: Sequence at one end of the junction differs from germline and may be a read error. The chain uses TRBV7-9 and TRBJ2-2; 7 bases are shared with TRBD1. This CDR3 has 16 residues. Germline loops: CDR1 SEHNR, CDR2 FQNEAQ (reference sequence). The CDR3 region is CSSSSGRQGNTGELFF. The DNA for the CDR3 is TGTTCCAGCAGCTCCGGTAGACAGGGTAACACCGGGGAGCTGTTTTTT.

The V call is TRBV6-5, the J call TRBJ2-2, with TRBD1 matching over 8 bases. V shed 6 bases and J 6 bases; nucleotides not matched to a gene: 6. Germline CDR1 is MNHEY and CDR2 is SVGAGI. This CDR3 spans 14 amino acids. CDR3 in amino acids: CASSRQGRAGELFF. CDR3 in DNA: TGTGCCAGCAGCCGACAGGGGCGCGCCGGGGAGCTGTTTTTT.

This clone was observed a single time. The genes are TRBV19 and TRBJ2-3, with D unresolved. Germline lookup yields CDR1 LNHDA and CDR2 SQIVND (reference sequence). V dropped 5 bases and J dropped 0 bases, with 6 bases sitting between them. This CDR3 is 13 amino acids long. CDR3 DNA: TGTGCCAGTAGTTATGTTAGCACAGATACGCAGTATTTT. This gives the protein CASSYVSTDTQYF. Full variable domain (missing parts from reference TRBV19 and TRBJ2-3): DGGITQSPKYLFRKEGQNVTLSCEQNLNHDAMYWYRQDPGQGLRLIYYSQIVNDFQKGDIAEGYSVSREKKESFPLTVTSAQKNPTAFYLCASSYVSTDTQYFGPGTRLTVL.

The chain couples TRBV6-6 to TRBJ1-1; TRBD1 matches 7 bases. Germline V lookup: CDR1 MNHNY, CDR2 SVGAGI (reference sequence). V was clipped by 0 bases and J by 2 bases; unmatched bases: 3. The CDR3 consists of 15 residues. The CDR3 DNA follows: TGTGCCAGCAGTTACTCGACAGGGCGAAACACTGAAGCTTTCTTT. Translation gives CASSYSTGRNTEAFF.

The rearrangement uses TRBV7-2 and TRBJ2-1; 10 nucleotides line up with TRBD2. The CDR3 consists of 14 residues. The germline V gene has CDR1 SGHTA and CDR2 FQGNSA. The trim removed 4 bases at V and 9 bases at J, leaving 6 bases unmatched. The CDR3 nucleotides read TGTGCCAGCAGCTCAGCGGGAGGGCCTGGTGAGCAGTTCTTC. Its translation: CASSSAGGPGEQFF.

The chain joins TRBV28 to TRBJ2-7; no firm D call. The CDR3 is made up of 14 amino acids. CDR1 MDHEN and CDR2 SYDVKM come from the germline V gene. The ends were cut back, 3 bases at V and 2 bases at J, with 11 bases in the middle. The CDR3 reads CASSLWRFPYEQYF. The CDR3 nucleotides read TGTGCCAGCAGTTTGTGGCGGTTCCCCTACGAGCAGTACTTC. Full variable domain (remainder filled in from reference TRBV28 and TRBJ2-7): DVKVTQSSRYLVKRTGEKVFLECVQDMDHENMFWYRQDPGLGLRLIYFSYDVKMKEKGDIPEGYSVSREKKERFSLILESASTNQTSMYLCASSLWRFPYEQYFGPGTRLTVT.

The chain is built from TRBV5-4 and TRBJ2-7, with TRBD1 identical over 8 bases. The ends lost 3 bases at V and 6 bases at J; junction bases unmatched: 5. The CDR3 runs 13 residues. Germline CDR1 is SGHNT and CDR2 is YYREEE (reference sequence). The CDR3, as DNA: TGTGCCAGCAGCTGGACAGGGTCTAGCGAGCAGTACTTC. This translates into CASSWTGSSEQYF. The full variable domain, in which reference TRBV5-4 and TRBJ2-7 provide the parts outside the CDR3, is ETGVTQSPTHLIKTRGQQVTLRCSSQSGHNTVSWYQQALGQGPQFIFQYYREEENGRGNFPPRFSGLQFPNYSSELNVNALELDDSALYLCASSWTGSSEQYFGPGTRLTVT.

The chain couples TRBV5-1 to TRBJ2-3, with 8 bases identical to TRBD1. The V and J ends lost 4 bases and 5 bases, in that order; junction bases with no gene match: 12. Germline V gives CDR1 SGHRS, CDR2 YFSETQ. This CDR3 region has 16 residues. CDR3 loop: CASSVATGVGEDTQYF. Written as DNA, the CDR3 is TGCGCCAGCAGCGTCGCGACAGGGGTCGGTGAAGATACGCAGTATTTT.

The count of this clone is one. The J gene is TRBJ2-3, the V gene TRBV7-9; D might be TRBD2 (7 bases). The CDR3 spans 16 residues. CDR1 and CDR2 (germline): SEHNR, FQNEAQ (reference sequence). V shed 3 bases and J shed 3 bases, with 16 bases lying between them. CDR3 nucleotide sequence: TGTGCCAGCAGCTTTAGCCGGGGGGCCGTTACAGATACGCAGTATTTT. Translation gives CASSFSRGAVTDTQYF.

In the case of this clone: The junction departs from the called germline gene at one end, perhaps through a read error. The chain has TRBV7-7 and TRBJ1-3; TRBD1 matches 10 bases. The CDR3 has 15 residues. CDR1 and CDR2 from the germline V gene are SSHAT and FNYEAQ (reference sequence). The CDR3 DNA follows: TGTGCTAGCAGCTCGGGACAGGGGACTGGAAACACCATATATTTT. Residues: CASSSGQGTGNTIYF.

This clone was observed once. The gene calls are TRBV28 and TRBJ2-3; D uncertain. Germline V gene data show CDR1 as MDHEN and CDR2 as SYDVKM. There are 14 residues in the CDR3. The V end lost 3 bases, the J end lost 4 bases, and 11 bases lay between the germline ends. The chain's CDR3 is CASSFPHGPDTQYF. CDR3 sequence (DNA): TGTGCCAGCAGTTTCCCCCATGGGCCAGATACGCAGTATTTT.

The rearrangement uses TRBV28 and TRBJ2-3; no definite D call. The V end lost 5 bases, the J end lost 5 bases, and 17 bases lay between the germline ends. The germline V gene encodes CDR1 MDHEN and CDR2 SYDVKM. The CDR3 is 15 amino acids. The CDR3 region is CASSPTGSVEDTQYF. CDR3 coding DNA: TGTGCCAGCAGTCCCACGGGTTCGGTTGAAGATACGCAGTATTTT. Looking up the rest from reference TRBV28 and TRBJ2-3 gives the full variable domain: DVKVTQSSRYLVKRTGEKVFLECVQDMDHENMFWYRQDPGLGLRLIYFSYDVKMKEKGDIPEGYSVSREKKERFSLILESASTNQTSMYLCASSPTGSVEDTQYFGPGTRLTVL.

V gene TRBV6-1 combines with J gene TRBJ2-3; possibly TRBD2 for D (6 bases). The CDR3 sequence is 16 residues long. Trimming removed 4 bases from V and 0 bases from J, with 14 bases in between. CDR1 is MNHNS, CDR2 SASEGT, per germline. The CDR3 sequence: CASSGDFWSSTDTQYF. The CDR3 DNA sequence: TGTGCCAGCAGTGGGGACTTTTGGTCTAGCACAGATACGCAGTATTTT.

The table lists this clone with a few counts. The chain is built from TRBV6-4 and TRBJ2-1; TRBD1 matches at 9 bases. V shed 0 bases, J shed 7 bases, and the junction held 7 bases outside the gene matches. The germline V gene has CDR1 MRHNA and CDR2 SNTAGT. The CDR3 has 16 amino acids. The CDR3 sequence: CASSDSTGQGGNEQFF. The CDR3 region has the DNA TGTGCCAGCAGTGACTCGACGGGACAGGGAGGTAATGAGCAGTTCTTC.

The chain recombines TRBV28 with TRBJ2-2; D possibly corresponds to TRBD2 (6 bases). The length of the CDR3 is 16 residues. Trimming removed 10 bases from V and 3 bases from J, with 21 bases in between. Germline V lookup: CDR1 MDHEN, CDR2 SYDVKM. The CDR3 sequence is CATLGVSWEDTGELFF. CDR3 DNA: TGTGCCACTTTAGGGGTCTCTTGGGAGGACACCGGGGAGCTGTTTTTT.

V and J are TRBV27 and TRBJ1-1; perhaps TRBD1 as D (5 bases). Deletions cut 0 bases from V and 5 bases from J, with 13 bases between. Germline CDR1 reads MNHEY; CDR2 reads SMNVEV (reference sequence). The CDR3 totals 15 residues. CDR3 nucleotide sequence: TGTGCCAGCAGTTTATCTCAGGGAGGATGGACTGAAGCTTTCTTT. Translation gives CASSLSQGGWTEAFF.

The V gene is TRBV4-1, the J gene TRBJ2-7; a possible D gene is TRBD1 (5 bases). Germline V gene sequence: CDR1 MGHRA, CDR2 YSYEKL. Trimming removed 4 bases from V and 0 bases from J, with 13 bases in between. CDR3 length: 15 amino acids. DNA for the CDR3: TGCGCCAGCAGCCGAAATTTAGGGGACTCCTACGAGCAGTACTTC. Its translation is CASSRNLGDSYEQYF.